The 28 T cell receptor beta chains given below trace back to one sample, sequenced in a study of cytomegalovirus exposure and HLA in healthy donors. The PCR used 60 Vbeta and 13 Jbeta primers. Clones were sequenced by immunoSEQ multiplex PCR, and TCRdb holds only the in-frame ones, with some missing. Of approximately 260,000 clones detected, about 93% appear once; the ten largest clones hold 1.5% to 2%. The sequenced sample was PBMCs. These receptors came from a girl between 2 and 10 years old in good health and CMV-seronegative.

The chain employs TRBV15 and TRBJ1-3; 8 nucleotides agree with TRBD1. With 8 bases clipped from V and 5 bases from J, the junction kept 11 bases outside the gene matches. This CDR3 region has 15 residues. From germline, CDR1 is LNHNV and CDR2 YYDKDF (reference sequence). CDR3 sequence reads: CATQGGQGARNTIYF. Written as DNA, the CDR3 is TGTGCCACCCAGGGGGGGCAGGGGGCCCGAAACACCATATATTTT.

The rearrangement joins TRBV6-1 to TRBJ2-7, with TRBD1 matching 8 bases. V shed 6 bases, J shed 3 bases, and the junction held 7 bases outside the gene matches. Germline V lookup: CDR1 MNHNS, CDR2 SASEGT. This CDR3 has 14 residues. CDR3 in DNA: TGTGCCAGCAGGTCGGGACAGGTCCACTACGAGCAGTACTTC. Translated, it gives CASRSGQVHYEQYF.

The rearrangement uses TRBV6-5 and TRBJ2-2, with TRBD1 identical over 8 bases. Germline values: CDR1 MNHEY, CDR2 SVGAGI. This CDR3 is 14 amino acids long. Trimming took 6 bases from V and 8 from J; bases not matched to a gene: 8. Here the CDR3 reads CASRVTGGPGELFF. The CDR3 DNA follows: TGTGCCAGCAGGGTCACAGGGGGTCCGGGGGAGCTGTTTTTT.

For this clone: A junction end diverges from the germline sequence, so it may reflect a read error. The V gene is TRBV10-3, the J gene TRBJ1-2; D might be TRBD1 (5 bases). The CDR3 is 11 residues long. Germline CDR1 reads ENHRY; CDR2 reads SYGVKD. The CDR3 region is CATSGGGGYTF. CDR3 coding DNA: TGTGCCACCAGTGGGGGGGGAGGCTACACCTTC.

J is TRBJ2-7 and V is TRBV19, with 7 bases fitting TRBD1. V dropped 0 bases and J dropped 3; count of bases not matched to a gene: 5. Germline values: CDR1 LNHDA, CDR2 SQIVND (reference sequence). The length of the CDR3 is 15 residues. The CDR3 spells CASSIDRTGGYEQYF. CDR3 DNA sequence: TGTGCCAGTAGTATAGATAGGACAGGAGGCTACGAGCAGTACTTC. The variable domain in full, completed from reference TRBV19 and TRBJ2-7, reads DGGITQSPKYLFRKEGQNVTLSCEQNLNHDAMYWYRQDPGQGLRLIYYSQIVNDFQKGDIAEGYSVSREKKESFPLTVTSAQKNPTAFYLCASSIDRTGGYEQYFGPGTRLTVT.

This clone was recorded once. V gene TRBV6-1 combines with J gene TRBJ1-2, with a weak D call TRBD1 (5 bases). This CDR3 is built from 13 residues. Germline values: CDR1 MNHNS, CDR2 SASEGT. The germline V and J ends were trimmed by 1 base and 7 bases, with 10 bases remaining between them. DNA for the CDR3: TGTGCCAGCAGTGAAGGCAGGGTCTCTGGCTACACCTTC. Protein product: CASSEGRVSGYTF.

The genes are TRBV11-2 and TRBJ2-3; D is uncertain. The CDR3 totals 17 residues. Deletions cut 5 bases from V and 0 bases from J, with 18 bases between. Germline-derived CDR1 and CDR2 are SGHAT and FQNNGV. The CDR3 loop is CASSPLRSPLSTDTQYF. Written as DNA, the CDR3 is TGTGCCAGCAGCCCTCTGCGGTCTCCCCTTAGCACAGATACGCAGTATTTT.

With regard to this clone: Other DNA sequences in this specimen translate into the identical CDR3. The rearrangement links TRBV4-2 to TRBJ2-3; D remains ambiguous. This CDR3 is built from 14 residues. With 3 bases removed from V and 2 bases from J, the gap between germline ends came to 9 bases. The germline V gene encodes CDR1 LGHNA and CDR2 YNFKEQ. This CDR3 is CASSHGQDTDTQYF. DNA for the CDR3: TGTGCCAGCAGCCATGGGCAGGACACAGATACGCAGTATTTT.

The chain links TRBV28 to TRBJ1-4; D possibly corresponds to TRBD1 (5 bases). Germline CDR1 and CDR2: MDHEN and SYDVKM. This CDR3 has 14 amino acids. Trimming removed 6 bases at V and 5 bases at J, with 13 bases between. DNA of the CDR3: TGTGCCAGCAGCAATTGGGGGGGGAATGAAAAACTGTTTTTT. Amino acid sequence: CASSNWGGNEKLFF.

This chain joins TRBV6-5 and TRBJ2-1; D is perhaps TRBD1 (5 bases). The CDR3 is 10 residues long. Germline CDR1 reads MNHEY; CDR2 reads SVGAGI. Deletions cut 5 bases from V and 13 bases from J, with 9 bases between. The CDR3 loop is CASSEWGQFF. Here the CDR3 DNA reads TGTGCCAGCAGTGAATGGGGCCAGTTCTTC.

The V call is TRBV19, the J call TRBJ1-2; D may be TRBD1 (5 bases). CDR3 length: 12 residues. Trimming pared 11 bases from V and 4 bases from J, leaving 14 bases between. Germline CDR1 is LNHDA and CDR2 is SQIVND (reference sequence). DNA for the CDR3: TGTGCCGTTAATGGGGCTGGCTATGGCTACACCTTC. It specifies CAVNGAGYGYTF.

The chain links TRBV5-1 to TRBJ1-1; the match to TRBD1 covers 7 bases. Germline V gene data show CDR1 as SGHRS and CDR2 as YFSETQ. V was clipped by 0 bases and J by 1 base; unmatched bases: 0. CDR3 length equals 14 residues. CDR3 amino acids: CASSLDRGNTEAFF. Here the CDR3 DNA reads TGCGCCAGCAGCTTGGACAGGGGGAACACTGAAGCTTTCTTT.

CDR3 sequence: CASSSNRIAYNEQFF. The CDR3 DNA reads as TGTGCCAGCAGCTCGAACAGGATCGCCTACAATGAGCAGTTCTTC. The V gene is TRBV11-2, the J gene TRBJ2-1; possible D gene TRBD1, 5 bases. This CDR3 region has 15 residues. The germline V gene has CDR1 SGHAT and CDR2 FQNNGV. Trimming took off 4 bases at V and 2 bases at J, with 12 bases between the two ends.

The J gene is TRBJ2-7, the V gene TRBV27; no clear D. The CDR3 is made up of 14 amino acids. Germline V gene data show CDR1 as MNHEY and CDR2 as SMNVEV (reference sequence). Trimming removed 5 bases from V and 4 bases from J, with 15 bases in between. CDR3: CASSPRSHWYEQYF. In DNA form, the CDR3 reads TGTGCCAGCAGTCCCCGTAGTCATTGGTACGAGCAGTACTTC.

The chain has TRBV27 and TRBJ2-7; D might be TRBD2 (5 bases). This CDR3 region has 15 residues. Deletions cut 1 base from V and 2 bases from J, with 12 bases between. The germline V gene encodes CDR1 MNHEY and CDR2 SMNVEV (reference sequence). The CDR3 here is CASSLFSGDTYEQYF. CDR3 nucleotide sequence: TGTGCCAGCAGTTTATTTTCCGGGGATACCTACGAGCAGTACTTC.

This clone was picked up one time. The chain carries TRBV5-1 and TRBJ2-6; D is ambiguous. CDR3 length equals 17 residues. CDR1 and CDR2 (germline): SGHRS, YFSETQ. Trimming cost V 1 base and J 4 bases, with 15 bases left between them. The CDR3 DNA follows: TGCGCCAGCAGCTTGCTACCAACAGCCGCAGGGGCCAACGTCCTGACTTTC. Protein: CASSLLPTAAGANVLTF. Full variable domain (missing parts from reference TRBV5-1 and TRBJ2-6): KAGVTQTPRYLIKTRGQQVTLSCSPISGHRSVSWYQQTPGQGLQFLFEYFSETQRNKGNFPGRFSGRQFSNSRSEMNVSTLELGDSALYLCASSLLPTAAGANVLTFGAGSRLTVL.

The J gene is TRBJ2-7, the V gene TRBV7-9, with 7 bases identical to TRBD1. V was clipped by 5 bases and J by 3 bases; unmatched bases: 7. The CDR3 is 14 amino acids. Germline CDR1 and CDR2: SEHNR and FQNEAQ (reference sequence). CDR3 amino acids: CASSARQGIYEQYF. As DNA, the CDR3 is TGTGCCAGCAGCGCCAGACAGGGTATCTACGAGCAGTACTTC.

The rearrangement uses TRBV29-1 and TRBJ1-1; 10 bases line up with TRBD1. Per germline, CDR1 SQVTM and CDR2 ANQGSEA. This CDR3 comprises 13 residues. Trimming cost V 8 bases and J 4 bases; bases outside gene matches: 7. CDR3 nucleotide sequence: TGCAGCCAAAGGAGGACAGGGGGCACTGAAGCTTTCTTT. This encodes CSQRRTGGTEAFF.

The chain recombines TRBV29-1 with TRBJ2-7; TRBD2 agrees at 14 bases. With V trimmed by 3 bases and J by 6 bases, 13 bases remained unmatched. CDR3 length equals 17 residues. Per the germline V gene, CDR1 is SQVTM and CDR2 is ANQGSEA. Written as DNA, the CDR3 is TGCAGCGTTGATGCGGGGGGGGGACTAGCGGGAGCCCGCGAGCAGTACTTC. It specifies CSVDAGGGLAGAREQYF.

CDR3: CASSHTGGSTEAFF. The CDR3 DNA reads TGTGCCAGCAGCCACACAGGGGGCAGCACTGAAGCTTTCTTT. The V and J genes are TRBV6-5 and TRBJ1-1, with 9 bases identical to TRBD1. The CDR3 totals 14 residues. Germline lookup yields CDR1 MNHEY and CDR2 SVGAGI. Unmatched junction bases numbered 6, after V lost 6 bases and J lost 4 bases.

The chain combines TRBV29-1 with TRBJ2-5, with D possibly matching TRBD2 (7 bases). This CDR3 spans 14 amino acids. CDR1 is SQVTM, CDR2 ANQGSEA, per germline. Trimming removed 6 bases at V and 5 bases at J, with 19 bases between. The CDR3 sequence is CSVGTRGAGETQYF. CDR3 nucleotides: TGCAGCGTCGGGACCCGGGGGGCCGGGGAGACCCAGTACTTC.

The CDR3 nucleotides are TGTGCCTGGGAGGGACAGTCCTATGGCTACACCTTC. It encodes CAWEGQSYGYTF. The chain combines TRBV30 with TRBJ1-2, with 7 bases aligning to TRBD1. The J segment lost 4 bases and the V segment lost 5 bases, leaving 4 bases of the junction unmatched. This CDR3 region has 12 residues. Germline V gene data show CDR1 as GTSNPN and CDR2 as SVGIG (reference sequence). Complete variable domain (other parts from reference TRBV30 and TRBJ1-2): SQTIHQWPATLVQPVGSPLSLECTVEGTSNPNLYWYRQAAGRGLQLLFYSVGIGQISSEVPQNLSASRPQDRQFILSSKKLLLSDSGFYLCAWEGQSYGYTFGSGTRLTVV.

The chain joins TRBV10-2 to TRBJ2-3; D remains ambiguous. CDR1 and CDR2 (germline): WSHSY, SAAADI. The CDR3 length is 12 residues. V was trimmed by 4 bases and J by 3 bases, leaving 5 bases between them. The CDR3 region is CASSAGTDTQYF. The CDR3 DNA follows: TGCGCCAGCAGTGCCGGTACAGATACGCAGTATTTT.

The rearrangement links TRBV13 to TRBJ2-1; 13 nucleotides agree with TRBD2. Germline loops: CDR1 PRHDT, CDR2 FYEKMQ (reference sequence). The CDR3 is 17 residues long. V lost 4 bases, J lost 7 bases, and 10 bases stayed unmatched. CDR3 DNA sequence: TGTGCCAGCAGCTCAACCACGACTAGCGGGGGGAAAAATGAGCAGTTCTTC. It codes for CASSSTTTSGGKNEQFF.

This sequence joins TRBV6-1 and TRBJ1-3, with a tentative D call TRBD1 (5 bases). The CDR3 spans 15 residues. Germline V CDR1 and CDR2: MNHNS, SASEGT. Deletions cut 1 base from V and 0 bases from J, with 7 bases between. The CDR3 reads CASSEDRISGNTIYF. CDR3 coding DNA: TGTGCCAGCAGTGAAGACAGGATCTCTGGAAACACCATATATTTT.

The J gene is TRBJ1-1, the V gene TRBV18; 7 nucleotides line up with TRBD1. CDR1 and CDR2 (germline): KGHSH, LQKENI. The CDR3 has 14 residues. Trimming removed 6 bases from V and 1 base from J; junction bases left unmatched: 5. The CDR3 here is CASSPDRKNTEAFF. The CDR3 region has the DNA TGTGCCAGCTCCCCGGACAGGAAGAACACTGAAGCTTTCTTT.

V and J are TRBV5-6 and TRBJ2-1; 12 bases line up with TRBD1. This CDR3 comprises 15 residues. The junction had 6 bases not matched to a gene; V was cut back by 4 bases and J by 7 bases. Germline V gene data show CDR1 as SGHDT and CDR2 as YYEEEE. The CDR3 region has the DNA TGTGCCAGCAGCGAGGGGACAGGGGGCCGTAATGAGCAGTTCTTC. It is translated as CASSEGTGGRNEQFF.

The chain links TRBV6-5 to TRBJ1-1; D not resolved. The CDR3 is made up of 13 amino acids. CDR1 is MNHEY, CDR2 SVGAGI, per germline. V was clipped by 6 bases and J by 4 bases, with 12 bases between them. CDR3 loop: CASSAGLPTEAFF. The CDR3 coding sequence is TGTGCCAGCAGCGCGGGCCTCCCCACTGAAGCTTTCTTT.